This is a list of T cell receptor beta chains from one sample in a study of T cell responses to AZD1222 COVID-19 vaccine. The method was immunoSEQ multiplex PCR; TCRdb's version includes in-frame clones alone and lacks a portion of them. The data hold 95,000 to 150,000 clones, with around 89% observed a single time. This material consisted of peripheral blood, taken on day 0 of AZD1222 vaccination. These receptors all stem from an adult in good health. The CDR3 runs from the conserved cysteine through the conserved F or W. A D gene is named only where the DNA matches it firmly. Expanded clones are given a class, and other clones once, few, many or no size at all.

TRBV7-9	TRBJ1-6	NA	NA	CASSHRNSPLHF	TGTGCCAGCAGCCATAGAAATTCACCCCTCCACTTT
TRBV15	TRBJ1-1	NA	TRBD1	CATSTAGGTEAFF	TGTGCCACCAGCACAGCAGGGGGCACTGAAGCTTTCTTT
TRBV10-1	TRBJ1-1	NA	TRBD1	CAIRGQGPVGGENTEAFF	TGCGCCATCAGGGGACAGGGGCCCGTTGGCGGGGAAAACACTGAAGCTTTCTTT
TRBV27	TRBJ2-1	NA	NA	CASSSSLGTYNEQFF	TGTGCCAGCAGTTCCTCTCTGGGGACTTACAATGAGCAGTTCTTC
TRBV19	TRBJ1-2	NA	NA	CASKDSANYGYTF	TGTGCCAGTAAGGATTCCGCTAACTATGGCTACACCTTC
TRBV3-1/TRBV3-2	TRBJ2-7	NA	NA	CASSQEGDPLTVTYEQYF	TGTGCCAGCAGCCAAGAGGGGGACCCTCTCACAGTTACCTACGAGCAGTACTTC
TRBV7-2	TRBJ2-3	NA	NA	CASSLMAGRTDTQYF	TGTGCCAGCAGCTTAATGGCAGGGCGCACAGATACGCAGTATTTT
TRBV14	TRBJ1-1	NA	NA	CASSHDRVVF	TGTGCCAGCAGCCACGATCGGGTAGTCTTT
TRBV6-1	TRBJ2-3	few	TRBD2	CASSDGRYLAGKDTQYF	TGTGCCAGCAGTGATGGGAGGTACCTAGCGGGAAAAGATACGCAGTATTTT
TRBV11-3	TRBJ2-1	once	TRBD2	CASSPGLERNEQFF	TGTGCCAGCAGCCCAGGACTAGAGAGGAATGAGCAGTTCTTC
TRBV6-6	TRBJ1-1	NA	TRBD1	CASTGGSWNTEAFF	TGTGCCAGCACAGGGGGGTCGTGGAACACTGAAGCTTTCTTT
TRBV19	TRBJ2-1	NA	NA	CASSIVGNDYNEQFF	TGTGCCAGTAGTATAGTGGGGAATGACTACAATGAGCAGTTCTTC
TRBV6-5	TRBJ2-1	NA	NA	CASSPRDFNNEQFF	TGTGCCAGCAGTCCCCGGGACTTCAATAATGAGCAGTTCTTC
TRBV6-5	TRBJ1-6	once	NA	CASGPQGPYNSPLHF	TGTGCCAGCGGACCCCAGGGACCCTATAATTCACCCCTCCACTTT
TRBV7-9	TRBJ1-1	NA	NA	CASSLAVIRGEAFF	TGTGCCAGCAGCTTAGCGGTTATACGGGGTGAAGCTTTCTTT
TRBV9	TRBJ2-7	NA	TRBD2	CASSVRSGGEQYF	TGTGCCAGCAGCGTCCGCTCGGGGGGAGAGCAGTACTTC
TRBV15	TRBJ1-2	NA	NA	CATSSPTPLGLNYGYTF	TGTGCCACCAGCAGCCCCACCCCCCTGGGGCTTAACTATGGCTACACCTTC
TRBV6-2/TRBV6-3	TRBJ2-1	NA	TRBD1	CASSLRTGGYNEQFF	TGTGCCAGCAGTCTCCGGACAGGGGGCTACAATGAGCAGTTCTTC
TRBV11-2	TRBJ1-2	NA	NA	CASSSRVYGYTF	TGTGCCAGCAGCAGTAGGGTCTATGGCTACACCTTC
TRBV12-5	TRBJ1-2	NA	TRBD1	CASAPQGAHGYGYTF	TGTGCTAGTGCCCCTCAGGGGGCGCACGGCTATGGCTACACCTTC
TRBV4-3	TRBJ1-2	NA	NA	CASSQDLDGLGGYTF	TGCGCCAGCAGCCAAGATCTCGATGGATTGGGCGGCTACACCTTC
TRBV27	TRBJ1-5	NA	NA	CASSLSVDQPQHF	TGTGCCAGCAGTTTATCGGTGGATCAGCCCCAGCATTTT
TRBV5-1	TRBJ1-1	once	NA	CASRGGLEAFF	TGCGCCAGCAGAGGGGGGCTTGAAGCTTTCTTT
TRBV5-1	TRBJ1-1	NA	TRBD1	CASSPGQGSDTEAFF	TGCGCCAGCAGCCCCGGACAGGGTTCGGACACTGAAGCTTTCTTT
TRBV19	TRBJ1-5	NA	NA	CASSIRQARGHNQPQHF	TGTGCCAGTAGTATTCGACAGGCACGAGGGCACAATCAGCCCCAGCATTTT
TRBV7-2	TRBJ1-2	NA	NA	CASSPRQGSDYGYTF	TGTGCCAGCAGCCCGCGCCAGGGTTCGGACTATGGCTACACCTTC
TRBV5-1	TRBJ2-7	NA	NA	CASTSGYSYEQYF	TGCGCCAGCACCTCTGGGTACTCCTACGAGCAGTACTTC
TRBV18	TRBJ2-4	NA	TRBD1	CASSPGTGGNIQYF	TGTGCCAGCTCACCAGGGACAGGGGGAAACATTCAGTACTTC
TRBV19	TRBJ2-5	NA	TRBD1	CASSMVTGGGETQYF	TGTGCCAGTAGTATGGTCACAGGGGGAGGAGAGACCCAGTACTTC